This T cell receptor (beta chain) was sequenced for a study of T cell repertoires in cytomegalovirus infection. Study-wide context: Researchers turned to recently identified HLA-C-restricted CMV epitopes as well as well-studied HLA-B-restricted ones. Signatures in public TCR beta sequences pointed to both CMV infection and matching HLA type. Study observations and caveats: Dominant in the ex vivo response were TCR beta clonotypes restricted by HLA-C and specific for CMV.

One entry per CDR3 protein results from TCRdb running MiXCR on the reads. The profile covers approximately 590,000 distinct CDR3 sequences, with 40% appearing a single time and about half taken by the ten largest. Germline assignment: CDR1 MNHEY and CDR2 SMNVEV (reference sequence). The CDR3 sequence is 17 residues long. V dropped 5 bases and J dropped 4; count of bases not matched to a gene: 13. This clonotype occurred a few times. Its matching antigen is unknown. The sample in question was cultured PBMCs, obtained from culture after CMV antigen stimulation. The sequence derives from a human donor in good health (CMV status not recorded). Some clones in this sample may be carry-over from other donors' samples. The V gene is TRBV27, the J gene TRBJ1-1; 10 nucleotides line up with TRBD1. The CDR3 reads CASSPGTGALIGTEAFF. Written as DNA, the CDR3 is TGTGCCAGCAGTCCAGGGACAGGGGCCCTGATTGGCACTGAAGCTTTCTTT.